This entry lists 28 T cell receptor beta chains sequenced from one sample in a study of blood T cell repertoires in COVID-19. Profiling relied on immunoSEQ multiplex PCR, and the TCRdb table lists in-frame clones only, not all of them. Of 23,000 or so clones listed, 80% to 90% were seen once; the top ten hold about 6.7%. Sequencing was done on a sample of peripheral blood. These receptors all stem from a human donor in a cohort sampled during active COVID-19.

This clone has just one count. The chain links TRBV6-5 to TRBJ1-1; 8 positions match TRBD1. CDR3 length: 15 residues. The V gene end was trimmed by 0 bases and the J gene end by 5 bases; junction bases not matched to a gene: 5. Germline V gives CDR1 MNHEY, CDR2 SVGAGI. The CDR3 is CASSYSGQGWTEAFF. CDR3 DNA: TGTGCCAGCAGTTACTCAGGACAGGGATGGACTGAAGCTTTCTTT.

V is TRBV5-5 and J is TRBJ1-2, with D perhaps matching TRBD1 (5 bases). V lost 5 bases and J lost 2, with 10 bases in between. The CDR3 totals 13 residues. Germline-derived CDR1 and CDR2 are SGHKS and YYEKEE (reference sequence). Here the CDR3 DNA reads TGTGCCAGCAGTTCCAGGGTAAACTATGGCTACACCTTC. Amino acids: CASSSRVNYGYTF.

The genes are TRBV5-8 and TRBJ1-6; maybe TRBD1 (5 bases). Trimming stripped 0 bases from V and 14 bases from J, with 18 bases between. The germline V gene encodes CDR1 SGHTS and CDR2 YDEGEE. There are 15 residues in the CDR3. The CDR3 loop is CASSLERLGRGALHF. CDR3 sequence (DNA): TGTGCCAGCAGCTTGGAACGGCTGGGGCGTGGGGCCCTCCACTTT.

The chain couples TRBV19 to TRBJ1-1; D is uncertain. CDR1 LNHDA and CDR2 SQIVND come from the germline V gene (reference sequence). CDR3 length: 13 residues. V was trimmed by 4 bases and J by 6 bases, leaving 12 bases between them. CDR3 loop: CASSKARGAEAFF. In DNA, the CDR3 is TGTGCCAGTAGTAAAGCCAGAGGCGCTGAAGCTTTCTTT.

CDR3 bases: TGTGCCAGCAGCTACCGACTAGCGGGGGGGCTCTCCTACAATGAGCAGTTCTTC. Its translation: CASSYRLAGGLSYNEQFF. The chain links TRBV5-4 to TRBJ2-1; 14 nucleotides agree with TRBD2. CDR1 and CDR2 (germline): SGHNT, YYREEE (reference sequence). After removal of 3 bases from V and 0 bases from J, the junction contained 5 bases not matched to a gene. This CDR3 comprises 18 residues. Full variable domain (missing parts from reference TRBV5-4 and TRBJ2-1): ETGVTQSPTHLIKTRGQQVTLRCSSQSGHNTVSWYQQALGQGPQFIFQYYREEENGRGNFPPRFSGLQFPNYSSELNVNALELDDSALYLCASSYRLAGGLSYNEQFFGPGTRLTVL.

The chain is built from TRBV5-1 and TRBJ1-6; 8 bases line up with TRBD1. This CDR3 is 17 amino acids long. The germline V gene encodes CDR1 SGHRS and CDR2 YFSETQ. Trimming cost V 0 bases and J 5 bases; bases outside gene matches: 7. Here the CDR3 reads CASSLGQGRRNNSPLHF. The DNA for the CDR3 is TGCGCCAGCAGCTTGGGACAGGGGCGACGGAATAATTCACCCCTCCACTTT.

The chain couples TRBV5-4 to TRBJ2-3; 10 positions agree with TRBD2. The CDR3 contains 14 residues. Trimming at V came to 5 bases and at J to 11 bases, leaving 11 bases not matched to a gene. CDR1 is SGHNT, CDR2 YYREEE, per germline (reference sequence). CDR3 amino acids: CASSGTSERWGQYF. CDR3 nucleotide sequence: TGTGCCAGCAGTGGGACTAGCGAGCGGTGGGGGCAGTATTTT.

The V call is TRBV7-9, the J call TRBJ2-7; 7 bases match TRBD1. The length of the CDR3 is 14 residues. CDR1 SEHNR and CDR2 FQNEAQ come from the germline V gene (reference sequence). The trim removed 4 bases at V and 6 bases at J, leaving 9 bases unmatched. CDR3 coding DNA: TGTGCCAGCAGCTGGAGACAGGGTGGGATCGAGCAGTACTTC. Translating gives CASSWRQGGIEQYF.

This chain uses TRBV19 with TRBJ1-2, with TRBD1 identical over 7 bases. Germline V gives CDR1 LNHDA, CDR2 SQIVND (reference sequence). This CDR3 has 15 amino acids. J lost 3 bases, V lost 0 bases, and 4 bases had no gene match. CDR3: CASSIETGPYYGYTF. The CDR3 DNA follows: TGTGCCAGTAGTATAGAGACAGGGCCCTACTATGGCTACACCTTC.

This chain links TRBV7-9 with TRBJ1-2, with 12 bases lining up with TRBD1. J lost 8 bases, V lost 8 bases, and 12 bases had no gene match. Germline CDR1 is SEHNR and CDR2 is FQNEAQ (reference sequence). CDR3 length: 15 amino acids. The CDR3 bases are TGTGCCAGCGGTAGCCCGGGACAGGGGGCCCTCGGCTACACCTTC. Amino acids: CASGSPGQGALGYTF. The variable domain in full, completed from reference TRBV7-9 and TRBJ1-2, reads DTGVSQNPRHKITKRGQNVTFRCDPISEHNRLYWYRQTLGQGPEFLTYFQNEAQLEKSRLLSDRFSAERPKGSFSTLEIQRTEQGDSAMYLCASGSPGQGALGYTFGSGTRLTVV.

This rearrangement joins TRBV7-2 to TRBJ2-5; D is undetermined. Germline loops: CDR1 SGHTA, CDR2 FQGNSA. This CDR3 is built from 17 residues. V dropped 5 bases and J dropped 5 bases, with 24 bases sitting between them. The CDR3 region is CASSLYSTLPSQETQYF. In nucleotides, the CDR3 is TGTGCCAGCAGCCTCTACTCGACTTTACCGTCTCAGGAGACCCAGTACTTC. The full variable domain, rest sourced from reference TRBV7-2 and TRBJ2-5, is GAGVSQSPSNKVTEKGKDVELRCDPISGHTALYWYRQSLGQGLEFLIYFQGNSAPDKSGLPSDRFSAERTGGSVSTLTIQRTQQEDSAVYLCASSLYSTLPSQETQYFGPGTRLLVL.

This clone has just a few counts. This chain links TRBV5-1 with TRBJ2-2, with 11 bases matching TRBD2. CDR1 and CDR2 (germline): SGHRS, YFSETQ. With 4 bases clipped from V and 3 bases from J, the junction kept 5 bases outside the gene matches. CDR3 length equals 16 residues. CDR3 coding DNA: TGCGCCAGCAGCCCACCGGGACTAGCGGACACCGGGGAGCTGTTTTTT. It specifies CASSPPGLADTGELFF.

This chain connects TRBV28 to TRBJ1-1; a possible D gene is TRBD1 (6 bases). Germline CDR1 reads MDHEN; CDR2 reads SYDVKM. This CDR3 has 16 amino acids. The V and J ends lost 3 bases and 1 base respectively, with 15 bases between them. The CDR3 sequence is CASSFLGRGQNTEAFF. The CDR3 nucleotides are TGTGCCAGCAGTTTCCTCGGCAGGGGACAGAACACTGAAGCTTTCTTT.

The V call is TRBV28, the J call TRBJ2-1; D gene ambiguous. V dropped 4 bases and J dropped 2 bases, with 9 bases sitting between them. The CDR3 extends over 14 amino acids. The germline V gene has CDR1 MDHEN and CDR2 SYDVKM. The CDR3 region has the DNA TGTGCCAGCAGTTCGTTTGAGCCCTACAATGAGCAGTTCTTC. As protein: CASSSFEPYNEQFF.

The gene calls are TRBV5-1 and TRBJ2-7, with a weak D call TRBD2 (6 bases). Trimming stripped 3 bases from V and 4 bases from J, with 14 bases between. Germline V gives CDR1 SGHRS, CDR2 YFSETQ. The CDR3 runs 14 residues. The CDR3 spells CASSWDPGGYEQYF. In nucleotides, the CDR3 is TGCGCCAGCAGCTGGGATCCCGGGGGATACGAGCAGTACTTC. The variable domain in full, with the rest retrieved from reference TRBV5-1 and TRBJ2-7, is KAGVTQTPRYLIKTRGQQVTLSCSPISGHRSVSWYQQTPGQGLQFLFEYFSETQRNKGNFPGRFSGRQFSNSRSEMNVSTLELGDSALYLCASSWDPGGYEQYFGPGTRLTVT.

The rearrangement links TRBV10-2 to TRBJ1-1, with D tentatively TRBD1 (6 bases). V was cut by 4 bases and J by 1 base, with 13 bases left in between. The V gene's germline CDR1 is WSHSY and CDR2 SAAADI. The CDR3 is 15 amino acids. CDR3: CASSGFGRGNTEAFF. The CDR3 region has the DNA TGCGCCAGCAGTGGGTTCGGCAGGGGGAACACTGAAGCTTTCTTT.

The chain is built from TRBV28 and TRBJ2-5; the D gene is possibly TRBD1 (5 bases). The germline V and J ends were trimmed by 6 bases and 5 bases, with 13 bases remaining between them. In germline, CDR1 is MDHEN, CDR2 SYDVKM. The CDR3 extends over 13 amino acids. CDR3 residues: CASRRAGWETQYF. The DNA for the CDR3 is TGTGCCAGCAGACGGGCAGGGTGGGAGACCCAGTACTTC.

V and J are TRBV28 and TRBJ2-2, with TRBD2 matching 10 bases. The V segment lost 5 bases and the J segment 1 base; nucleotides outside the gene matches: 4. The CDR3 length is 16 residues. CDR1 and CDR2 (germline): MDHEN, SYDVKM. The CDR3 here is CASSQLAGKNTGELFF. As DNA, the CDR3 is TGTGCCAGCAGTCAACTAGCGGGGAAGAACACCGGGGAGCTGTTTTTT.

The V gene is TRBV5-4, the J gene TRBJ1-2; D remains unclear. Per the germline V gene, CDR1 is SGHNT and CDR2 is YYREEE (reference sequence). Trimming took 0 bases from V and 4 from J, leaving 13 bases between them. The CDR3 runs 15 residues. The CDR3 DNA reads as TGTGCCAGCAGCTTGGGACTTTCCTTGGGCTATGGCTACACCTTC. It codes for CASSLGLSLGYGYTF.

The chain combines TRBV19 with TRBJ1-5, with TRBD1 as a possible D gene (6 bases). Between the trimmed V and J ends, which lost 9 bases and 3 bases, there was a span of 21 bases. From germline, CDR1 is LNHDA and CDR2 SQIVND (reference sequence). This CDR3 is 16 amino acids long. CDR3 in amino acids: CASSFGGGAVNQPQHF. The DNA for the CDR3 is TGTGCCAGCTCCTTCGGCGGGGGCGCAGTCAATCAGCCCCAGCATTTT.

The rearrangement links TRBV5-1 to TRBJ2-7; D is unresolved. V was clipped by 1 base and J by 6 bases, with 17 bases between them. Germline CDR1 SGHRS, CDR2 YFSETQ. The CDR3 sequence is 15 residues long. DNA of the CDR3: TGCGCCAGCAGCTTGTCCCGGCTAGATATCCGCGAGCAGTACTTC. This sequence encodes CASSLSRLDIREQYF.

This clone showed up just a few times. The chain combines TRBV10-3 with TRBJ2-2; maybe TRBD2 (6 bases). Trimming stripped 4 bases from V and 7 bases from J, with 19 bases between. From germline, CDR1 is ENHRY and CDR2 SYGVKD. This CDR3 is built from 16 residues. CDR3 nucleotides: TGTGCCATCAGTGTCAGAATGTGGGGGGTGAGCGGGGAGCTGTTTTTT. It translates to CAISVRMWGVSGELFF.

This chain joins TRBV7-2 and TRBJ2-3; weak D call: TRBD2 (5 bases). The V end was cut by 0 bases, the J end by 9 bases, with 16 bases between. The CDR3 length is 15 residues. Germline V gene lookup returns CDR1 SGHTA and CDR2 FQGNSA. The CDR3 reads CASSLAWVGEITQYF. CDR3 nucleotides: TGTGCCAGCAGCTTAGCATGGGTCGGGGAGATAACGCAGTATTTT.

The chain combines TRBV3-1 (or the pseudogene TRBV3-2) with TRBJ1-4; D is unclear. The CDR3 is 16 amino acids. Germline V gene sequence: CDR1 LGHDT, CDR2 YNNKEL (reference sequence). The V end was cut by 4 bases, the J end by 1 base, with 13 bases between. The CDR3: CASSPGLAGTNEKLFF. Here the CDR3 DNA reads TGTGCCAGCAGCCCCGGACTTGCGGGAACTAATGAAAAACTGTTTTTT.

The V call is TRBV18, the J call TRBJ1-4, with TRBD1 matching 7 bases. Germline CDR1 is KGHSH and CDR2 is LQKENI. The CDR3 is 14 residues long. The ends lost 5 bases at V and 4 bases at J; junction bases unmatched: 4. The CDR3: CASSATGVNEKLFF. Here the CDR3 DNA reads TGTGCCAGCTCAGCAACAGGGGTTAATGAAAAACTGTTTTTT.

This chain links TRBV5-6 with TRBJ2-7; D not certain. The CDR3 covers 17 residues. Germline V lookup: CDR1 SGHDT, CDR2 YYEEEE. V was trimmed by 2 bases and J by 2 bases, leaving 20 bases between them. This chain's CDR3 is CASSFRFLAGDTYEQYF. As DNA, the CDR3 is TGTGCCAGCAGCTTTCGTTTTCTGGCAGGCGATACCTACGAGCAGTACTTC.

This chain's CDR3 is CASSYFHSRREFPLHF. For the CDR3, the DNA is TGTGCCAGCAGTTACTTCCACAGCCGAAGGGAGTTCCCCCTCCACTTT. This chain links TRBV6-5 with TRBJ1-6; no reliable D call. In germline, CDR1 is MNHEY, CDR2 SVGAGI. Trimming removed 1 base at V and 13 bases at J, with 20 bases between. This CDR3 has 16 amino acids.

CDR3 sequence reads: CASRSLRTGVEKLFF. The CDR3 coding sequence is TGTGCCAGCAGGTCCCTCAGGACAGGGGTTGAAAAACTGTTTTTT. This chain links TRBV11-2 with TRBJ1-4, with 9 bases lining up with TRBD1. CDR3 size: 15 residues. The V and J ends lost 6 bases and 7 bases, in that order; junction bases with no gene match: 9. Per germline, CDR1 SGHAT and CDR2 FQNNGV. Full variable domain (missing parts from reference TRBV11-2 and TRBJ1-4): EAGVAQSPRYKIIEKRQSVAFWCNPISGHATLYWYQQILGQGPKLLIQFQNNGVVDDSQLPKDRFSAERLKGVDSTLKIQPAKLEDSAVYLCASRSLRTGVEKLFFGSGTQLSVL.